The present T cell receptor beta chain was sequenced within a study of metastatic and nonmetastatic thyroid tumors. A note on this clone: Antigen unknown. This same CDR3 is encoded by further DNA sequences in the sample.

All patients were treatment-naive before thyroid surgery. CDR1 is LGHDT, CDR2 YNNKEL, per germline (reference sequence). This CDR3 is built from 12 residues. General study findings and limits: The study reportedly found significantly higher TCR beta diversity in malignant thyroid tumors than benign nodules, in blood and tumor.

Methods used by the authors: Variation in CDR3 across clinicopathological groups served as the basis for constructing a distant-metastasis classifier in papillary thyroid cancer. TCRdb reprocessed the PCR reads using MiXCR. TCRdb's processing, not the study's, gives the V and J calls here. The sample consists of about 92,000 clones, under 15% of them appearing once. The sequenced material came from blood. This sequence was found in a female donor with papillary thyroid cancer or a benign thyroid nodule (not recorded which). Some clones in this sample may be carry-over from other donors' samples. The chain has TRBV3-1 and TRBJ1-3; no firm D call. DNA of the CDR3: TGTGCTGTATCCAGCTCTGGAAACACCATATATTTT. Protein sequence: CAVSSSGNTIYF.